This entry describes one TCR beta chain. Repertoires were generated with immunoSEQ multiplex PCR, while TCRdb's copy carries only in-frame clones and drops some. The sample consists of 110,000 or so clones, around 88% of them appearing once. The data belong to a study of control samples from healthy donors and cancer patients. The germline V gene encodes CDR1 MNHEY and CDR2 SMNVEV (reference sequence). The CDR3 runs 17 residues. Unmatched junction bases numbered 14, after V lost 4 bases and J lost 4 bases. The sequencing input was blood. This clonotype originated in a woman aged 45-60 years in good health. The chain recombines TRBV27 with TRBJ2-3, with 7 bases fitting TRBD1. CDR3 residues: CASSSRTDRQSPDTQYF. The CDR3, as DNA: TGTGCCAGCAGTTCTCGAACGGACAGGCAGTCCCCAGATACGCAGTATTTT.